This TCR beta chain was captured in a study of OX40 agonist ivuxolimab in advanced cancers. For context, the study as a whole: Ivuxolimab was an agonistic, fully human IgG2 monoclonal antibody directed against OX40 (CD134), a costimulatory receptor. Prior anti-PD-1, anti-PD-L1 or anti-CTLA-4 therapy was permitted, and 40% of dose-escalation patients had received checkpoint inhibitors. Intravenous ivuxolimab was administered to patients every 2 weeks at six dose levels: 0.01, 0.1, 0.3, 1.5, 3 and 10 mg/kg. A male proportion of around 83% and a mean age of approximately 58 years, ranging from about 23 to 90, were recorded for the dose-escalation cohort. The point of sequencing TCRbeta in the periphery was to test whether ivuxolimab changed TCR sequence diversity and drove clonal T-cell expansion. The paper describes the monotherapy dose-escalation part (N ≈ 51 patients) of the phase I trial of ivuxolimab. Partial responses occurred in three dose-escalation patients, of whom one had hepatocellular carcinoma and two had cutaneous melanoma. Of the approximately 50 dose-escalation patients, hepatocellular carcinoma was present in about 19, melanoma in approximately 15, renal cell carcinoma in 9 and head and neck cancer in 9. Results the study describes overall, beyond this receptor: Low levels of normalized T-cell clonal expansion were also seen in some patients who did not respond. In the 0.1-3.0 mg/kg groups, partial responders were among the patients with the lowest normalized peripheral clonal expansion, particularly in CD8+ T cells. After ivuxolimab, CD8+ T cells had more expanded clones than CD4+ T cells on average. Clonal expansion of both CD4+ and CD8+ blood T cells was observed from baseline to week 6 at doses 0.1 to 3.0 mg/kg. Antigen specificity was not determined for the clonally expanded peripheral T cells.

Patients with a history of autoimmune disease or receiving systemic immunosuppression were excluded from the trial. Peripheral blood for TCR sequencing was collected from all dose cohorts at baseline, on cycle 4 day 1, and on cycle 7 day 1. Samples were obtained from an open-label, multicenter, first-in-human phase I dose-escalation trial of ivuxolimab. The trial enrolled adults with locally advanced or metastatic head and neck squamous cell, hepatocellular, melanoma or renal cell carcinoma. Before TCR sequencing, CD4+ T cells and CD8+ T cells were sorted from peripheral blood as separate populations. Genomic DNA was extracted from sorted cells for sequencing of the TCRbeta CDR3 region. TCRbeta CDR3 regions were sequenced using the immunoSEQ Assay. TCRdb took this table from immuneACCESS and kept in-frame rearrangements with V and J called. Such tables lack part of the clones; where checked against another copy, unresolved V genes explain under half of the gap, and the rest is unexplained. The sample records 20,000 to 25,000 clones, approximately 86% of which are singletons. Of the sample, more than 20% falls within the top ten clones.

This clone was seen only once. Its antigen specificity is not known. Nothing much larger sits one base from this clone, and base qualities are not available. Sample: CD4+ or CD8+ T cells sorted from blood, taken in a trial of the OX40 agonist ivuxolimab. The clonotype was recovered from an adult with an advanced solid tumor such as melanoma, head and neck, liver or kidney cancer.

The DNA sequence is given as TGTGCCAGTAGAGGACAGGTGAGAAATCGGGGGAATCAGCCCCAGCATTTT. Its amino acids are CASRGQVRNRGNQPQHF. The sequence links TRBV19 to TRBJ1-5, with 7 bases in between that match TRBD1. Spanning cysteine to phenylalanine, the CDR3 consists of 17 amino acids. Just the 51-base CDR3 DNA is kept, in frame starting at base 1. V ends up 6 bases short and J 4 bases short, with an unmatched junction base count of 15. The germline V gene (reference sequence) provides CDR1 LNHDA and CDR2 SQIVND.